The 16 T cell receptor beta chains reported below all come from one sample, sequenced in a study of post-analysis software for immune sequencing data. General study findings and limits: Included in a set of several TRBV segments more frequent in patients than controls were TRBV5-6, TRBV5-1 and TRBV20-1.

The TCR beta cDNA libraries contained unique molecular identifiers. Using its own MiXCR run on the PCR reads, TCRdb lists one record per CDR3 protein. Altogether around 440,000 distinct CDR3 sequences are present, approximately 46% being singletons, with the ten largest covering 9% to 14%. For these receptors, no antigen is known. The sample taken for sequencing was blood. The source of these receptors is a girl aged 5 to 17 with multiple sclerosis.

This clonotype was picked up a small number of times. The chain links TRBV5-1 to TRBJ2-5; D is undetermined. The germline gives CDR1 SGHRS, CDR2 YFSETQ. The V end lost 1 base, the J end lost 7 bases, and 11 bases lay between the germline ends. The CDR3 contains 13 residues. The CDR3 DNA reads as TGCGCCAGCAGCTTGACGTGGTTAGGGACCCAGTACTTC. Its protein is CASSLTWLGTQYF.

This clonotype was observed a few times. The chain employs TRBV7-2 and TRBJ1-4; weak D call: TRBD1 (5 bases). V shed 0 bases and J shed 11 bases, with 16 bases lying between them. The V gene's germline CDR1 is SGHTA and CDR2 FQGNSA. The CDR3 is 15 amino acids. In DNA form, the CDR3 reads TGTGCCAGCAGCTTAGCTCTCACCTTAGAGGGGAAACTGTTTTTT. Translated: CASSLALTLEGKLFF.

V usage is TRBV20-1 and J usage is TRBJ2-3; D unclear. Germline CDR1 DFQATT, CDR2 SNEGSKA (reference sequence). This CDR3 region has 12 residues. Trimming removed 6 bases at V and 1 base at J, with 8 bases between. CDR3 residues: CSAQRGTDTQYF. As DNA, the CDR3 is TGCAGTGCCCAACGGGGCACAGATACGCAGTATTTT.

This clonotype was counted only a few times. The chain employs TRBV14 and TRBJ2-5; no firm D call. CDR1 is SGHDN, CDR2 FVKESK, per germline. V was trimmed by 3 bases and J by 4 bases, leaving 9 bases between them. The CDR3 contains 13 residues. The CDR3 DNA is TGTGCCAGCAGCCACTTACCCCGAGAGACCCAGTACTTC. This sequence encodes CASSHLPRETQYF.

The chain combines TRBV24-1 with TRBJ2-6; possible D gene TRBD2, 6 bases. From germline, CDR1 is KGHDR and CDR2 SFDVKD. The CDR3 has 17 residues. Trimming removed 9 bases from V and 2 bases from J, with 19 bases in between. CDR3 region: CATGQGGVSAGANVLTF. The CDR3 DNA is TGTGCCACCGGTCAAGGAGGGGTGTCAGCTGGGGCCAACGTCCTGACTTTC.

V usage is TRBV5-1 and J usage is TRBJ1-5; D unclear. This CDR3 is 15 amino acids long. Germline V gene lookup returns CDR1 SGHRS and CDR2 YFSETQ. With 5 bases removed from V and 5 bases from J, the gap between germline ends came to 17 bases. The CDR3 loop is CASSYTGGTHQPQHF. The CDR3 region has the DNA TGCGCCAGCAGTTACACGGGAGGAACTCATCAGCCCCAGCATTTT.

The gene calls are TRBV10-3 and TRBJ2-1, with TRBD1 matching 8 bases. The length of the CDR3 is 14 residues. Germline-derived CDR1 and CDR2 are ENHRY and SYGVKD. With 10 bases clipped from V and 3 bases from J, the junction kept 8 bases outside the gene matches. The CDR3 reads CATSQGARYNEQFF. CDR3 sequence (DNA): TGTGCCACCTCCCAGGGGGCGCGCTACAATGAGCAGTTCTTC.

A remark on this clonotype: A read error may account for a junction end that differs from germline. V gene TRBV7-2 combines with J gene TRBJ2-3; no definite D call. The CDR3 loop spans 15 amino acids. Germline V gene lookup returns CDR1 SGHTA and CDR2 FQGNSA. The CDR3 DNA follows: TGTGCCAGCAGCTTAATGCGTTCATCTGCAGATAGGCAGTATTTT. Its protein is CASSLMRSSADRQYF.

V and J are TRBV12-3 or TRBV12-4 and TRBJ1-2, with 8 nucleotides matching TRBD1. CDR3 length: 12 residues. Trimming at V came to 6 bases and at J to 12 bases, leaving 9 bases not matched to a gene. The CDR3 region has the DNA TGTGCCAGCAGATTCCTGGACAGGGAGGACACCTTC. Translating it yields CASRFLDREDTF.

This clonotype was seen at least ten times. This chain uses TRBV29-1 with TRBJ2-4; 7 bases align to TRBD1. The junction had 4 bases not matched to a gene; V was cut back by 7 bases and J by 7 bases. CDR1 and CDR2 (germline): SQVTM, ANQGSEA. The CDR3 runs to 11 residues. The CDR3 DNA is TGCAGCGGTAGACAGGGCAACATTCAGTACTTC. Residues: CSGRQGNIQYF.

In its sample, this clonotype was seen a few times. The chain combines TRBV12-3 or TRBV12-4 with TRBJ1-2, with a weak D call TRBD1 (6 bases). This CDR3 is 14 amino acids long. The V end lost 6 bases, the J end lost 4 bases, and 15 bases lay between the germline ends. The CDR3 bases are TGTGCCAGCAGAGAGACATCGGACAGCTATGGCTACACCTTC. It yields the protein CASRETSDSYGYTF.

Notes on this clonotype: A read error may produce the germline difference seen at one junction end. The CDR3 sequence is CSDYLYSEQFF. As DNA, the CDR3 is TGCAGCGATTACTTATACAGTGAGCAGTTCTTC. The rearrangement joins TRBV29-1 to TRBJ2-1; D call uncertain. The germline gives CDR1 SQVTM, CDR2 ANQGSEA. This CDR3 contains 11 residues.

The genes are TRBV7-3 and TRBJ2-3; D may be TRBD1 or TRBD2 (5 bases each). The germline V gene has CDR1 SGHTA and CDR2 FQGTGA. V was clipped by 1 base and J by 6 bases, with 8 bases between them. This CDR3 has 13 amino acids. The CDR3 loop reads CASSLNEGDTQYF. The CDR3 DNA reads TGTGCCAGCAGCTTAAATGAGGGGGATACGCAGTATTTT.

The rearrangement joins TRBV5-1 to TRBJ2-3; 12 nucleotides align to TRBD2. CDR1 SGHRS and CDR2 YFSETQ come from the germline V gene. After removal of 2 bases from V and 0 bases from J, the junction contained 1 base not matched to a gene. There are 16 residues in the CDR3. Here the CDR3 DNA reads TGCGCCAGCAGCTTTACTAGCGGGAGGAGCACAGATACGCAGTATTTT. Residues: CASSFTSGRSTDTQYF.

The CDR3 loop is CASSVAGVDNEKLFF. CDR3 sequence (DNA): TGTGCCAGCAGCGTAGCAGGGGTGGATAATGAAAAACTGTTTTTT. This rearrangement joins TRBV9 to TRBJ1-4; D possibly corresponds to TRBD1 (6 bases). The V gene's germline CDR1 is SGDLS and CDR2 YYNGEE. The germline V and J ends were trimmed by 0 bases and 4 bases, with 10 bases remaining between them. The CDR3 covers 15 residues.

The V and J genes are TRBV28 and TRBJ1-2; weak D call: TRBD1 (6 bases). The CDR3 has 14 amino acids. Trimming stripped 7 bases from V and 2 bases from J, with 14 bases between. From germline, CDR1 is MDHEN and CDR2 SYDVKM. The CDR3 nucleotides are TGTGCCAGCACCTCCCCAACAGGGAACTATGGCTACACCTTC. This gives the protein CASTSPTGNYGYTF.